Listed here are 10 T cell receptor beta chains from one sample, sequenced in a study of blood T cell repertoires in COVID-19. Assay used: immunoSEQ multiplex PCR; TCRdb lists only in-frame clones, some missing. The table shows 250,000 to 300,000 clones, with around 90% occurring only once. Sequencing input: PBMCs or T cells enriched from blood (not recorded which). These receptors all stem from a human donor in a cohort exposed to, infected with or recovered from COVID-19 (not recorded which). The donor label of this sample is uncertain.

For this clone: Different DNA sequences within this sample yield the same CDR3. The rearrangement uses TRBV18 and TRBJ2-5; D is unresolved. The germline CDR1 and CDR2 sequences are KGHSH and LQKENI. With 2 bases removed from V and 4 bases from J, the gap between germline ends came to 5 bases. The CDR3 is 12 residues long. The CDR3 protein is CASSPSVETQYF. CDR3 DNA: TGTGCCAGCTCACCATCGGTAGAGACCCAGTACTTC.

DNA of the CDR3: TGTGCCAGCAGTTACTCGAGGGCCCAGAACTATGGCTACACCTTC. It codes for CASSYSRAQNYGYTF. The rearrangement joins TRBV6-5 to TRBJ1-2; no clear D. V was cut by 0 bases and J by 2 bases, with 10 bases left in between. The CDR3 covers 15 residues. Germline loops: CDR1 MNHEY, CDR2 SVGAGI.

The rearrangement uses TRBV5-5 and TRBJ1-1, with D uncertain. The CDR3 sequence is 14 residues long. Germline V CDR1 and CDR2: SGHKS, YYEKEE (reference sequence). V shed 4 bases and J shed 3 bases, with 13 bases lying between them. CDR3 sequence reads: CASSTITVDTEAFF. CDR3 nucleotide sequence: TGTGCCAGCAGCACTATCACGGTGGACACTGAAGCTTTCTTT.

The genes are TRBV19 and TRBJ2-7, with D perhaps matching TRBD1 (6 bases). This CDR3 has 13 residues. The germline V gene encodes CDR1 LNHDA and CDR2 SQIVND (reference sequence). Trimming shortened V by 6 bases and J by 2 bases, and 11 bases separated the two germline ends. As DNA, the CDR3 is TGTGCCAGTAGAGGACAGCGAGCCTACGAGCAGTACTTC. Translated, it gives CASRGQRAYEQYF.

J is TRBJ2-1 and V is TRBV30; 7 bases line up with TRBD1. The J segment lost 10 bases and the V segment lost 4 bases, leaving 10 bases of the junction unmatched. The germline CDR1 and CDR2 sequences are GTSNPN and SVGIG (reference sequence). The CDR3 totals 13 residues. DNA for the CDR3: TGTGCCTGGAATCGACAGGGATGGGGAGAGCAGTTCTTC. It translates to CAWNRQGWGEQFF.

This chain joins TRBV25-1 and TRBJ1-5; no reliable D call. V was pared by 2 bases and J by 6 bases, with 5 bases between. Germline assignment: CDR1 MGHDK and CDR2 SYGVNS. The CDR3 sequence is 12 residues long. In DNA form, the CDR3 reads TGTGCCAGCAGTGAACCCGGTCAGCCCCAGCATTTT. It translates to CASSEPGQPQHF.

Written as DNA, the CDR3 is TGTGCCACCAGCAGAGATAGGGGGAATGGAAACACCATATATTTT. Protein: CATSRDRGNGNTIYF. The V and J genes are TRBV15 and TRBJ1-3; D is possibly TRBD1 (6 bases). The CDR3 loop spans 15 amino acids. CDR1 and CDR2 from the germline V gene are LNHNV and YYDKDF (reference sequence). Trimming removed 0 bases from V and 3 bases from J, with 9 bases in between.

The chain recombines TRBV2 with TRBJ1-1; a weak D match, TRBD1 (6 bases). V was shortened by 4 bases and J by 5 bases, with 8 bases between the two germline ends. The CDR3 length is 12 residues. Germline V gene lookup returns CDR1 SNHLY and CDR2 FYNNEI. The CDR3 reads CASSARGTEAFF. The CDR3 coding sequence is TGTGCCAGCAGTGCCAGGGGAACTGAAGCTTTCTTT.

The CDR3, as DNA: TGTGCCAGCAGTTACTCTCTAGGCCCAAGCTTCTTT. It translates to CASSYSLGPSFF. The genes are TRBV6-5 and TRBJ1-1; unclear D gene. V was shortened by 0 bases and J by 14 bases, with 13 bases between the two germline ends. The CDR3 consists of 12 residues. Per germline, CDR1 MNHEY and CDR2 SVGAGI.

The CDR3 region has the DNA TGTGCCAGCGCCCCCGGGACAGGCACAGATACGCAGTATTTT. Its protein is CASAPGTGTDTQYF. V is TRBV7-3 and J is TRBJ2-3; TRBD1 matches at 7 bases. Looked up from germline, CDR1 is SGHTA and CDR2 is FQGTGA. The CDR3 runs 14 residues. Trimming took 8 bases from V and 1 from J; bases not matched to a gene: 6.